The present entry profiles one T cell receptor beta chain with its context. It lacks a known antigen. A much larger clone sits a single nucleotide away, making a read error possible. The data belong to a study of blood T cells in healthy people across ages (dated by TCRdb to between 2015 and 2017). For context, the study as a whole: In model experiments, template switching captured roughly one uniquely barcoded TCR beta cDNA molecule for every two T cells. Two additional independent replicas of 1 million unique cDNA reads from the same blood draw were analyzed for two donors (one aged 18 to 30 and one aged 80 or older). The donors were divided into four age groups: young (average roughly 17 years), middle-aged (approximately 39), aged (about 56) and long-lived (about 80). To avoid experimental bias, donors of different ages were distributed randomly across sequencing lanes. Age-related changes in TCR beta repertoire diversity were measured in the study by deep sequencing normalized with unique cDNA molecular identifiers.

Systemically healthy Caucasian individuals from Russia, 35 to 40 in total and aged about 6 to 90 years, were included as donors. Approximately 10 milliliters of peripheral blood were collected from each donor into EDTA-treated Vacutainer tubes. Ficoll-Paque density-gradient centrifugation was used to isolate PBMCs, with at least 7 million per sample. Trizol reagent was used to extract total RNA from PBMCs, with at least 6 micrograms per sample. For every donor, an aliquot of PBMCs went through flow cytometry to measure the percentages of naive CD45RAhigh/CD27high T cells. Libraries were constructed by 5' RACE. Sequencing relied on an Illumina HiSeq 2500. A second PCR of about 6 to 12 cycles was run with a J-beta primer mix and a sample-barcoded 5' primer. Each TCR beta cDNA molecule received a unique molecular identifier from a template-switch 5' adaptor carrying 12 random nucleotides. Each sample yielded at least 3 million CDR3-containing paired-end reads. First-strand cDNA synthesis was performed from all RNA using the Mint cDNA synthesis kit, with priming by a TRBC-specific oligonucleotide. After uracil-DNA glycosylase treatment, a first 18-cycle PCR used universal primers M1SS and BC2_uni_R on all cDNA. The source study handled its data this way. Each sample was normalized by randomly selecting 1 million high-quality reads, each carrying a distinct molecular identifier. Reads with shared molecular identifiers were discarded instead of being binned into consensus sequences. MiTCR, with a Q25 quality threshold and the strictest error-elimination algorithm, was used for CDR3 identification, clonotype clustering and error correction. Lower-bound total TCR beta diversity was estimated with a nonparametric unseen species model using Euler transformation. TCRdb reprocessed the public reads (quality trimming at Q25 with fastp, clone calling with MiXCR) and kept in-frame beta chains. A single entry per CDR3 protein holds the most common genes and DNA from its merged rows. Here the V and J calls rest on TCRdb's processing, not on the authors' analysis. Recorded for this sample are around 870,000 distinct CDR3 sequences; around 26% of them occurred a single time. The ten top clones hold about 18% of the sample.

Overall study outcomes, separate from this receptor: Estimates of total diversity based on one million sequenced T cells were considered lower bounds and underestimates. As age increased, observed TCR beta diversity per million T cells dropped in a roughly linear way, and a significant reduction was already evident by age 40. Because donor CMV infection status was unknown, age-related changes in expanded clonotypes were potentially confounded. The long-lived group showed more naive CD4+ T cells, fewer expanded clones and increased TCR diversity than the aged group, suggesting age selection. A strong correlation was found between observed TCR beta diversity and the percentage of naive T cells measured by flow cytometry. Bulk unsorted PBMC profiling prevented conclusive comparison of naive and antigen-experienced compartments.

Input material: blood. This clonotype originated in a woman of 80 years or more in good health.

The sequence in DNA is TGTGCCAGCAGCCCACGGCTCGGACAGCATCAAGAGACCCAGTACTTC. Translated, it gives CASSPRLGQHQETQYF. The chain links TRBV11-2 with TRBJ2-5, with a weak D call of TRBD1 (6 bases match). CDR1 SGHAT and CDR2 FQNNGV are derived from the germline V gene. V is cut by 5 bases and J by 2 bases, and the space between the germline ends is 18 bases. The CDR3 holds 16 amino acids from the cysteine to the phenylalanine. The only DNA kept is the CDR3, 48 bases in frame from the first base.